The present T cell receptor (beta chain) was sequenced within a study of shared clonotypes between healthy human individuals. Per the germline V gene, CDR1 is LNHDA and CDR2 is SQIVND (reference sequence). V shed 3 bases and J shed 1 base, with 9 bases lying between them. This CDR3 comprises 14 residues. In the authors' methods: ImmunoSEQ gave junction-only sequences without quality scores, so filtering differed. Produced via immunoSEQ multiplex PCR; TCRdb's table is partial and in-frame only. V and J calls plus clone size are reproduced from that table; the DNA served to infer D and trimming. The table includes 450,000 to 650,000 clones, around three quarters detected once.

Sequences were obtained from PBMCs. The TCR originated in a middle-aged woman in good health. Some clones in this sample may be carry-over from other donors' samples. The chain recombines TRBV19 with TRBJ2-5; no clear D. The CDR3 region is CASSIAATQETQYF. CDR3 in DNA: TGTGCCAGTAGTATTGCGGCGACCCAAGAGACCCAGTACTTC.